This T cell receptor (beta chain) stems from a study of early T cells in non-severe SARS-CoV-2 infection. At the level of the study: The input, bulk RNA from unsorted whole blood, was sequenced, and chains were unpaired.

In its sample, this clonotype ranks as medium-sized. Antigen specificity is unknown. With V trimmed by 3 bases and J by 6 bases, 6 bases remained unmatched. CDR3 length: 13 residues. CDR1 and CDR2 (germline): DFQATT, SNEGSKA (reference sequence). The library protocol tagged individual cDNA molecules with unique molecular identifiers. A single record per CDR3 protein comes from TCRdb applying MiXCR to the 5' RACE reads. The sample consists of tens of thousands of distinct CDR3 sequences, about 7.4% of them appearing once. Study findings and constraints: VDJdb-based matching was biased toward anti-spike CD8 responses and missed private and CD4 specificities.

The chain links TRBV20-1 to TRBJ2-5, with 8 positions matching TRBD2. Sequenced here: whole blood, sampled at baseline. This TCR was sampled from an adult who was a healthcare worker with PCR-confirmed SARS-CoV-2 infection or an uninfected control (not recorded which). CDR3 residues: CSASRLARQTQYF. In DNA form, the CDR3 reads TGCAGTGCTAGTAGACTAGCGAGACAGACCCAGTACTTC.